A selection of T cell receptor beta chains follows, all from one sample in a study of blood T cell repertoires in COVID-19. Sequencing was performed with immunoSEQ multiplex PCR; in TCRdb, only in-frame clones are kept and a portion is missing. The top ten hold less than 30% of the sample, which has 150,000 to 200,000 clones, 60% to 80% seen once. Sequencing used peripheral blood. Receptors were obtained from a woman in her seventies with acute or convalescent COVID-19. The CDR3 runs from the conserved cysteine through the conserved F or W. A D gene is named only where the DNA matches it firmly. The listing skips clone size in some rows; elsewhere it reads once, few, many or a size class.

j_call clone_size d_call v_call cdr3_nt cdr3_aa
TRBJ2-5 few TRBD1 TRBV6-5 TGTGCCAGCGGTCATACAGGGGCAGGGGAGACCCAGTACTTC CASGHTGAGETQYF
TRBJ2-7 . TRBD1 TRBV30 TGTGCCTGGAGTAAGACAGGGGGCGGGAGGGAGCAGTACTTC CAWSKTGGGREQYF
TRBJ2-7 . TRBD2 TRBV5-4 TGTGCCAGCAGCCGAATAGCGGGTTCCTCCTACGAGCAGTACTTC CASSRIAGSSYEQYF
TRBJ1-4 . . TRBV18 TGTGCCAGCTCACCACGTCCAGCAACTAATGAAAAACTGTTTTTT CASSPRPATNEKLFF
TRBJ1-5 few . TRBV29-1 TGCAGCGTTGAAATTTCAGGCGAGAGCAATCAGCCCCAGCATTTT CSVEISGESNQPQHF
TRBJ1-4 few . TRBV9 TGTGCCAGCAGCCCGAGACCCGGAGGGACTAATGAAAAACTGTTTTTT CASSPRPGGTNEKLFF
TRBJ2-2 . . TRBV7-9 TGTGCCAGCAGCCCAAACTACCACACCGGGGAGCTGTTTTTT CASSPNYHTGELFF
TRBJ1-2 . . TRBV6-5 TGTGCCAGCAGTCGCGCAGGGAACTATGGCTACACCTTC CASSRAGNYGYTF
TRBJ1-4 few TRBD1 TRBV5-1 TGCGCCAGCAGCTCTGGACAGGGTGGTGAAAAACTGTTTTTT CASSSGQGGEKLFF
TRBJ2-1 . TRBD2 TRBV6-2/TRBV6-3 TGTGCCAGCAGTAACAGCCTAGCGGGATACAATGAGCAGTTCTTC CASSNSLAGYNEQFF
TRBJ2-2 . . TRBV9 TGTGCCAGCAGCGTTCCGGGACACCCGAACACCGGGGAGCTGTTTTTT CASSVPGHPNTGELFF
TRBJ1-2 . . TRBV4-2 TGTGCCAGCAGCCAAGACTCACCAATCAGTTATGGCTACACCTTC CASSQDSPISYGYTF
TRBJ2-1 . . TRBV7-9 TGTGCCAGCAGCCCCCAGTCAGCTGCTCGGGTTGAGCAGTTCTTC CASSPQSAARVEQFF
TRBJ1-4 . . TRBV18 TGTGCCAGCTCACCACAGGGAGGGGGTGAAAAACTGTTTTTT CASSPQGGGEKLFF
TRBJ2-1 few . TRBV5-1 TGCGCCAGCAGCTTAGAAGAGTACAATGAGCAGTTCTTC CASSLEEYNEQFF
TRBJ2-1 . TRBD2 TRBV19 TGTGCCAGTAAATGGGAGGGGAAATCCTACAATGAGCAGTTCTTC CASKWEGKSYNEQFF
TRBJ1-4 . TRBD1 TRBV18 TGTGCCAGCTCACTATCCGGAGTCGGGACAGGGCGGGAAAAACTGTTTTTT CASSLSGVGTGREKLFF
TRBJ2-1 . . TRBV5-1 TGCGCCAGCAGCTTAGGGCAGGGGTCCTACAATGAGCAGTTCTTC CASSLGQGSYNEQFF
TRBJ2-7 . TRBD1 TRBV5-3 TGTGCCAGAAGCTTATTGTTAACGTTATGGGGGACAGGGATTGAAACTACGGGCGAGCAGTACTTC CARSLLLTLWGTGIETTGEQYF
TRBJ2-3 . . TRBV29-1 TGCAGCGTTGGCCGCGGTACGCAGTATTTT CSVGRGTQYF
TRBJ2-1 . TRBD1 TRBV30 TGTGCCTGGAGTGGGACAGGGGGCAATGAGCAGTTCTTC CAWSGTGGNEQFF
TRBJ2-1 . . TRBV2 TGTGCCAGCAGTGATGGGCCGCCCGGCTACAATGAGCAGTTCTTC CASSDGPPGYNEQFF
TRBJ2-5 . . TRBV5-5 TGTGCCAGCAGATTACAGGGATCGGGGGAGACCCAGTACTTC CASRLQGSGETQYF
TRBJ2-1 . TRBD2 TRBV7-3 TGTGCCAGCAGCTCGCTGACTAGCGGGCTCCTCAATGAGCAGTTCTTC CASSSLTSGLLNEQFF
TRBJ2-2 . . TRBV19 TGTGCCAGTAGTATAGGAAGCTCCGCCGGGGAGCTGTTTTTT CASSIGSSAGELFF
TRBJ2-2 few TRBD1 TRBV27 TGTGCCAGCAGTTTCTTGGACAGGGTCGGCACCGGGGAGCTGTTTTTT CASSFLDRVGTGELFF
TRBJ2-6 . . TRBV2 TGTGCCAGCACCAACATGGAGACGTTGGGGTGGGGACTCTCTGGGGCCAACGTCCTGACTTTC CASTNMETLGWGLSGANVLTF
TRBJ1-5 few TRBD1 TRBV19 TGTGCCAGTAGTCCCGAAGGACAGGGAAGGTGGCAGCCCCAGCATTTT CASSPEGQGRWQPQHF
TRBJ2-1 . . TRBV2 TGTGCCAGCAGCGACGACATCCTCGTGGTCCAATTCTTC CASSDDILVVQFF
TRBJ1-1 . TRBD1 TRBV20-1 TGCAGTGCTAGTACCGGGACAGCGAAAACTGAAGCTTTCTTT CSASTGTAKTEAFF
TRBJ1-6 . TRBD1 TRBV19 TGTGCCAGTAGTATGGAGAGGGGGCCGGATTCACCCCTCCACTTT CASSMERGPDSPLHF
TRBJ2-7 . . TRBV2 TGTGCCAGCAGTGGCGGGGCCGGGGCCTACGAGCAGTACTTC CASSGGAGAYEQYF
TRBJ2-1 . . TRBV11-2 TGTGCCAGCAGCTTAGCGGGGAAGAAATTACCGGGATACAATGAGCAGTTCTTC CASSLAGKKLPGYNEQFF
TRBJ1-5 . . TRBV30 TGTGCCTGGAGCCTTTACAGGGTTGGTCAGCCCCAGCATTTT CAWSLYRVGQPQHF
TRBJ1-1 . . TRBV29-1 TGCAGCGTTGTCAGGGTAGGGGACACTGAAGCTTTCTTT CSVVRVGDTEAFF
TRBJ2-1 . TRBD2 TRBV7-9 TGTGCCAGCAGTTATAACCGAGCGGGGTACAATGAGCAGTTCTTC CASSYNRAGYNEQFF
TRBJ2-1 . TRBD2 TRBV6-1 TGTGCCAGCAGTGAAGTTGCGCTAGCGGGCGACAATGAGCAGTTCTTC CASSEVALAGDNEQFF
TRBJ2-6 . TRBD2 TRBV19 TGTGCCAGTAGTATAGCGGGGGGTGTTAGCTCTGGGGCCAACGTCCTGACTTTC CASSIAGGVSSGANVLTF
TRBJ2-3 . . TRBV27 TGTGCCAGCAGCCTAGGATCCCGCGCGGCCCGGAGGACAGATACGCAGTATTTT CASSLGSRAARRTDTQYF
TRBJ2-3 once . TRBV5-1 TGCGCCAGCAGCTTGAACCCCGACAGATTAAGCACAGATACGCAGTATTTT CASSLNPDRLSTDTQYF
TRBJ2-1 . TRBD1 TRBV2 TGTGCCAGCAAAAGACAGGGTCCCTACAATGAGCAGTTCTTC CASKRQGPYNEQFF
TRBJ2-1 . . TRBV5-6 TGTGCCAGCAGCAAGAGGACAGCTACCTACAATGAGCAGTTCTTC CASSKRTATYNEQFF
TRBJ2-7 . . TRBV2 TGTGCCAGCAGTGAACGCAGGGGCTACTACGAGCAGTACTTC CASSERRGYYEQYF
TRBJ1-3 few . TRBV3-1/TRBV3-2 TGTGCCAGCAGCCAATACGATAACCCAAGGGGCGGAAACACCATATATTTT CASSQYDNPRGGNTIYF
TRBJ2-7 few TRBD1 TRBV6-5 TGTGCCAGCACTGGACAGGGCTCCTACGAGCAGTACTTC CASTGQGSYEQYF
TRBJ2-3 . TRBD2 TRBV30 TGTGCCTGGGGGGGGGACGCAGGGGATACGCAGTATTTT CAWGGDAGDTQYF
TRBJ1-1 . . TRBV5-1 TGCGCCAGCAGCTCCGACAGAGGGAACACTGAAGCTTTCTTT CASSSDRGNTEAFF
TRBJ2-5 few TRBD2 TRBV3-1/TRBV3-2 TGTGCCAGCAGCCAAGATATGGCTAGCGGGAGTATTGGGACCCAGTACTTC CASSQDMASGSIGTQYF
TRBJ1-4 few . TRBV5-4 TGTGCCAGCAGCTTGGGCCCGGGGGGCTTTGGTGAAAAACTGTTTTTT CASSLGPGGFGEKLFF
TRBJ1-6 . . TRBV15 TGTGCCACCAGCAGCAGGGGTATTGGAAATTCACCCCTCCACTTT CATSSRGIGNSPLHF
TRBJ1-2 . . TRBV3-1/TRBV3-2 TGTGCCAGCAGCCAAGAGCGATATGGCTACACCTTC CASSQERYGYTF
TRBJ1-3 . . TRBV18 TGTGCCAGCTCACCACCTAGCCGCAGCTCTGGAAACACCATATATTTT CASSPPSRSSGNTIYF
TRBJ1-1 . . TRBV28 TGTGCCAGCGGTGTGGGGGGTGAAGCTTTCTTT CASGVGGEAFF
TRBJ2-5 . . TRBV28 TGTGCCAGCAGATCGCACGCCCCCGGGACACCCGGAGGAGAGACCCAGTACTTC CASRSHAPGTPGGETQYF
TRBJ2-5 many . TRBV5-6 TGTGCCAGCAGCCGCGAAGAGACCCAGTACTTC CASSREETQYF